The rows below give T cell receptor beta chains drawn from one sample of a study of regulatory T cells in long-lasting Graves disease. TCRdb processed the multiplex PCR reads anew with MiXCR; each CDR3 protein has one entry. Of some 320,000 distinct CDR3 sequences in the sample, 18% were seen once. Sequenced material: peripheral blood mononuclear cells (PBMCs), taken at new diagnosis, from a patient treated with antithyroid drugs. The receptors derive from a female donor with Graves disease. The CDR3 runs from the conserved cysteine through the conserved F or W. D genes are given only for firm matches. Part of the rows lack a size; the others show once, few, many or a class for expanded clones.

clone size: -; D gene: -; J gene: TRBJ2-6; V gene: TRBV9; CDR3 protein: CASSVAGYGANVLTF; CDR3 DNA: TGTGCCAGCAGCGTAGCGGGCTATGGGGCCAACGTCCTGACTTTC
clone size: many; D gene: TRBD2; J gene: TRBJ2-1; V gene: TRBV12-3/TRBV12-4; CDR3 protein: CASSFLLAGDRSYNEQFF; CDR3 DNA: TGTGCCAGCAGTTTTTTACTAGCGGGAGATAGGTCCTACAATGAGCAGTTCTTC
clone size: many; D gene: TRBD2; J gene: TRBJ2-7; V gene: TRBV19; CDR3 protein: CASSQRETGGEQYF; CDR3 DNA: TGTGCCAGTTCCCAGCGGGAGACAGGCGGCGAGCAGTACTTC
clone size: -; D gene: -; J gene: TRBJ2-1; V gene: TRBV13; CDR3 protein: CASSLGRNSYNEQFF; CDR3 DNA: TGTGCCAGCAGCTTAGGCAGAAACTCCTACAATGAGCAGTTCTTC
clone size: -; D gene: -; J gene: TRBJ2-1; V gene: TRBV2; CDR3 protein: CALHNEQFF; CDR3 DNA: TGTGCCCTACACAATGAGCAGTTCTTC
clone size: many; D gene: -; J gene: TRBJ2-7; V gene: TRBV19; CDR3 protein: CASSGTADSYEQYF; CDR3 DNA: TGTGCCAGTAGTGGGACGGCCGACTCCTACGAGCAGTACTTC
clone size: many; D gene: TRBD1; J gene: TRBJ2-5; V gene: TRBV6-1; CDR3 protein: CASRKTGGGETQYF; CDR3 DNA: TGTGCCAGCAGGAAGACAGGGGGAGGCGAGACCCAGTACTTC
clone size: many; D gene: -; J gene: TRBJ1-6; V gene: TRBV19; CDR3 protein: CASSITPRESPLHF; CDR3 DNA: TGTGCCAGTAGTATAACCCCACGAGAGTCACCCCTCCACTTT
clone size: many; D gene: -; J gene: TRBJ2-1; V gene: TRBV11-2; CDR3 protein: CASSPSGGNEQFF; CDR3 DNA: TGTGCCAGCAGCCCGAGCGGTGGCAATGAGCAGTTCTTC
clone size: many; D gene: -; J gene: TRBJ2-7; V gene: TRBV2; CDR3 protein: CASSKTQAGVQLLDEQYF; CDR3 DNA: TGTGCCAGCAGTAAGACCCAGGCAGGGGTCCAGCTCCTGGACGAGCAGTACTTC
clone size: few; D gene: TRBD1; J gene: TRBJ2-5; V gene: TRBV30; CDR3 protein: CAWSVEQGQETQYF; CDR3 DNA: TGTGCCTGGAGTGTGGAACAGGGGCAAGAGACCCAGTACTTC
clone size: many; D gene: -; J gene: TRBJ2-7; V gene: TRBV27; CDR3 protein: CATRRKGWESYEQYF; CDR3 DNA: TGTGCCACCCGACGAAAGGGGTGGGAGTCCTACGAGCAGTACTTC
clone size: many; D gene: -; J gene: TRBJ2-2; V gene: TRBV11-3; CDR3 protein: CASKDKTNTGELFF; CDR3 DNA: TGTGCCAGCAAAGACAAGACGAACACCGGGGAGCTGTTTTTT
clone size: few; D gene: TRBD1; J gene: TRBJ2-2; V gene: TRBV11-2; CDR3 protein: CASSWGQGANTGELFF; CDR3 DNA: TGTGCCAGCAGCTGGGGACAGGGGGCTAACACCGGGGAGCTGTTTTTT
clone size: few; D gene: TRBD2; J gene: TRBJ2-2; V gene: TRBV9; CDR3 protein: CASSVLLAGAGTGELFF; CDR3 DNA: TGTGCCAGCAGCGTCTTACTAGCGGGAGCGGGCACCGGGGAGCTGTTTTTT
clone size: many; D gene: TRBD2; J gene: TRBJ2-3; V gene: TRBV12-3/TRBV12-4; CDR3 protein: CASSSSPRLAGVRSTDTQYF; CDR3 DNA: TGTGCCAGCAGTTCTAGCCCTCGGCTAGCGGGAGTCCGTAGCACAGATACGCAGTATTTT
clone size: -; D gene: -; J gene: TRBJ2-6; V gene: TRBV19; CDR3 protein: CASSMRDGANVLTF; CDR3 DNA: TGTGCCAGTAGTATGCGGGATGGGGCCAACGTCCTGACTTTC
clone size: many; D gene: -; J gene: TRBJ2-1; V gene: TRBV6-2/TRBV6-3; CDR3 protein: CASSSAGSDIEQFF; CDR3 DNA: TGTGCCAGCAGTTCGGCAGGATCAGACATTGAGCAGTTCTTC
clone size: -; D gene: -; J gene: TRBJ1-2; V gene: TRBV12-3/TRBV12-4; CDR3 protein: CASSLRTELGYGYTF; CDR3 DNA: TGTGCCAGCAGTTTGCGGACAGAACTGGGATATGGCTACACCTTC
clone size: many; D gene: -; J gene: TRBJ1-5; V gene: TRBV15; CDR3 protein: CATSSPRSSGNQPQHF; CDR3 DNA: TGTGCCACCAGCAGTCCACGGAGTTCAGGCAATCAGCCCCAGCATTTT
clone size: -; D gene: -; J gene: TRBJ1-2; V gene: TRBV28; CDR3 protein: CASSLSLPGRKDYGYTF; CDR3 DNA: TGTGCCAGCAGTTTAAGTCTTCCAGGGAGAAAGGATTATGGCTACACCTTC
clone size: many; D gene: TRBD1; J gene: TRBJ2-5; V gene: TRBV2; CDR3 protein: CASSVPSGQAKETQYF; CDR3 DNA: TGTGCCAGCAGTGTCCCCTCGGGACAGGCGAAAGAGACCCAGTACTTC
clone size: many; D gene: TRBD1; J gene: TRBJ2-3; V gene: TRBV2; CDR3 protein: CASRPNRQGADTQYF; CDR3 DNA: TGTGCCAGCAGACCTAACCGACAGGGGGCAGATACGCAGTATTTT
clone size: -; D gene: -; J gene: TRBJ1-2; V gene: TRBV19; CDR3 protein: CASSIGETRSGYTF; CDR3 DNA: TGTGCCAGTAGTATAGGTGAAACTCGAAGTGGCTACACCTTC
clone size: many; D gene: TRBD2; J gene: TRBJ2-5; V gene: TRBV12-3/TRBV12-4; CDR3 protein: CASSFGGGILAGDETQYF; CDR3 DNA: TGTGCCAGCAGTTTTGGGGGGGGAATACTAGCGGGAGACGAGACCCAGTACTTC
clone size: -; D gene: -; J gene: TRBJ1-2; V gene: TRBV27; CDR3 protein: CASSLIGGGYGYTF; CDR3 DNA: TGTGCCAGCAGTTTAATCGGGGGAGGGTATGGCTACACCTTC
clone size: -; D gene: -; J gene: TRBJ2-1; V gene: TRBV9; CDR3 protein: CASSPSGTGSHEQFF; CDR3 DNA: TGTGCCAGCAGCCCTTCCGGGACTGGTTCGCATGAGCAGTTCTTC
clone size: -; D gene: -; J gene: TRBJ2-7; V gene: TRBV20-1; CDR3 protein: CSASRHYEQYF; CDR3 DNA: TGCAGTGCCAGTAGACACTACGAGCAGTACTTC
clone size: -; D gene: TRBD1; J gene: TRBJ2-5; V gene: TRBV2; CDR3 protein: CASSFPGQGLLETQYF; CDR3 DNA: TGTGCCAGCAGTTTCCCCGGACAGGGATTATTGGAGACCCAGTACTTC
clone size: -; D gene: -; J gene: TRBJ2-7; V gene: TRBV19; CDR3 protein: CASSIMGGEQYF; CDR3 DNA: TGTGCCAGTAGTATTATGGGGGGAGAGCAGTACTTC
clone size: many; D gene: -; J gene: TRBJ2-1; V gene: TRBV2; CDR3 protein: CASTRAYNEQFF; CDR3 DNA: TGTGCCAGCACGCGTGCGTACAATGAGCAGTTCTTC
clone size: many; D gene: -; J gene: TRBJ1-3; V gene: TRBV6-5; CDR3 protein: CASSYGRREMGNTIYF; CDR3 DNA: TGTGCCAGCAGTTACGGTCGCAGGGAGATGGGAAACACCATATATTTT
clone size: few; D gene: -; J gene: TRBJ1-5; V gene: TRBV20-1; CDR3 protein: CSAGGGYGNQPQHF; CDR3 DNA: TGCAGTGCAGGGGGGGGCTACGGCAATCAGCCCCAGCATTTT
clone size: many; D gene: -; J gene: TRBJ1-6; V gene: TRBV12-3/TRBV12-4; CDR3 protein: CASSPNLDYFYNSPLHF; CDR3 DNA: TGTGCCAGCAGCCCTAACTTGGATTACTTTTATAATTCACCCCTCCACTTT
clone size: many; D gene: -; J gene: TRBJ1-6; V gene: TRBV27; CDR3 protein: CASRPSGTSYNSPLHF; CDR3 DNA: TGTGCCAGCAGGCCTTCGGGGACCTCCTATAATTCACCCCTCCACTTT
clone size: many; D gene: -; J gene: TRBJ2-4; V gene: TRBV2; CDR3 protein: CASRPTDGLAKNIQYF; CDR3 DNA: TGTGCCAGCAGGCCCACGGACGGTCTAGCCAAAAACATTCAGTACTTC
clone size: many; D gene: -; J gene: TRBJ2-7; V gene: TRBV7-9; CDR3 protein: CASSRSRGARGQYF; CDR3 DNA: TGTGCCAGCAGCAGATCTCGTGGTGCTCGCGGGCAGTACTTC
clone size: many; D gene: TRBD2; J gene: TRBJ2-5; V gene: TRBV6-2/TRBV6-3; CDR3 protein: CASRGRGATQQETQYF; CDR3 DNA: TGTGCCAGCAGGGGGAGGGGTGCCACTCAGCAAGAGACCCAGTACTTC
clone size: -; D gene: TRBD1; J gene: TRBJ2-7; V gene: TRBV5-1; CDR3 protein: CASIPDRGRYEQYF; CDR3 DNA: TGCGCCAGCATCCCGGACAGGGGAAGGTACGAGCAGTACTTC
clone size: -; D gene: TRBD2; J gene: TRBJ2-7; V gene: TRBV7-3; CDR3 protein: CASSLIGLAGGSYEQYF; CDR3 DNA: TGTGCCAGCAGCTTAATTGGCCTAGCGGGAGGTTCCTACGAGCAGTACTTC
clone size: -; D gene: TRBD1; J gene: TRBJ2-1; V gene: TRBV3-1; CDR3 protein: CASSQESERDRVINEQFF; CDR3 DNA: TGTGCCAGCAGCCAAGAAAGCGAGAGGGACAGAGTCATCAATGAGCAGTTCTTC
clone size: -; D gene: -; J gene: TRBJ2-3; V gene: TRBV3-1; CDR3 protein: CASSQGIDTQYF; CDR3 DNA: TGTGCCAGCAGCCAAGGTATAGATACGCAGTATTTT
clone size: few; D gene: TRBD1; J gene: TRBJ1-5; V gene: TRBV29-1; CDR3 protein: CSVATGGSQPQHF; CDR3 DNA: TGCAGCGTTGCGACAGGGGGCAGTCAGCCCCAGCATTTT
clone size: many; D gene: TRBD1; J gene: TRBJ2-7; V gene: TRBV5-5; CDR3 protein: CASSSAGQGSYEQYF; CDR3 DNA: TGTGCCAGCAGCTCCGCGGGACAGGGATCCTACGAGCAGTACTTC
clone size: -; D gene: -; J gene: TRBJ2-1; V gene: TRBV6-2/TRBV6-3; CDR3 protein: CASKSAWGNEQFF; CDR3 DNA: TGTGCCAGCAAGTCTGCCTGGGGGAATGAGCAGTTCTTC
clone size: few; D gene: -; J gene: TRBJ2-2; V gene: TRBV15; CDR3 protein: CATSNWGADTGELFF; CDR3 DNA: TGTGCCACCAGCAATTGGGGGGCCGACACCGGGGAGCTGTTTTTT
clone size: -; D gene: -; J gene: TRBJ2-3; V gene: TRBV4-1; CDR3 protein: CASSPPPLWDTQYF; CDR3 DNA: TGCGCCAGCAGCCCACCCCCTCTTTGGGATACGCAGTATTTT
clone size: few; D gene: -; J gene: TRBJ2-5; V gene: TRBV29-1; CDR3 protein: CSVLVPQGSETQYF; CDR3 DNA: TGCAGCGTTTTGGTCCCACAGGGCTCGGAGACCCAGTACTTC
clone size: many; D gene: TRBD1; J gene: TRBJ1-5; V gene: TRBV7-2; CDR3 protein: CASGRDRGSNQPQHF; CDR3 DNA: TGTGCCAGCGGCCGGGACAGGGGTAGCAATCAGCCCCAGCATTTT
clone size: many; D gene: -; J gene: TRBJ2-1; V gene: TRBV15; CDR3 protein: CATSSDQSFYNEQFF; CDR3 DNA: TGTGCCACCAGCTCAGACCAGTCCTTTTACAATGAGCAGTTCTTC
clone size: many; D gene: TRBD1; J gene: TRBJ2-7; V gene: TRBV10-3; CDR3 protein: CATEWRGQGATEQYF; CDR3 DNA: TGTGCCACCGAGTGGAGGGGACAGGGGGCAACAGAGCAGTACTTC